Each of the 23 T cell receptor beta chains below was sequenced from the same sample in a study of T cells in women clearing cervical HPV infection (dated by TCRdb to about 2018). The library was obtained by the immunoSEQ multiplex PCR assay. TCRdb carries this immuneACCESS record with in-frame sequences only. Its versions omit some clonotypes, under half of them owing to an unresolved V gene in the studies checked, with the rest unexplained. The sample table gives approximately 49,000 clones. The ten largest clones represent around 1.6% of the sample. The specimen sequenced was blood buffy coat. Every receptor here comes from a woman between 18 and 69 years old with a cervical HPV16 infection that either progressed to CIN3+ or cleared (not recorded which).

A remark on this clone: The read gets to within 3 residues of the CDR3 end, and the germline J gene fills in the rest. The chain carries TRBV7-9 and TRBJ2-1; a weak D match, TRBD1 (6 bases). Germline V gives CDR1 SEHNR, CDR2 FQNEAQ (reference sequence). With 5 bases removed from V and 2 bases from J, the gap between germline ends came to 13 bases. The CDR3 sequence is 15 residues long. The CDR3 region is CASSPHRDTYNEQFF. CDR3 DNA (partial): TGTGCCAGCAGCCCCCACAGGGATACCTACAATGAG.

A note on this clone: The read comes to an end 3 residues before the CDR3 does, leaving the germline J gene to fill in the end. The chain combines TRBV6-1 with TRBJ2-3; TRBD2 matches at 12 bases. The germline CDR1 and CDR2 sequences are MNHNS and SASEGT. The CDR3 length is 17 residues. The V segment lost 4 bases and the J segment 3 bases; nucleotides outside the gene matches: 8. This CDR3 reads CASSVAGTSGWTDTQYF. CDR3 bases read: TGTGCCAGCAGTGTAGCCGGGACTAGCGGGTGGACAGATACG.

A note on this clone: From the germline J gene comes the end of the CDR3, since the read stops 3 residues before it. This chain uses TRBV7-8 with TRBJ1-5; TRBD1 matches 9 bases. The V gene end was trimmed by 5 bases and the J gene end by 1 base; junction bases not matched to a gene: 6. The CDR3 is made up of 16 amino acids. Germline CDR1 reads SGHVS; CDR2 reads FQNEAQ. This chain's CDR3 is CASSLQGAASNQPQHF. The CDR3 bases that were read are TGTGCCAGCAGCCTACAGGGGGCCGCGAGCAATCAGCCC.

Points on this clone: The read stops 3 residues short of the end of the CDR3; the missing end is completed from the germline J gene. The V call is TRBV11-2, the J call TRBJ2-7, with a tentative D call TRBD1 (6 bases). V was pared by 1 base and J by 3 bases, with 10 bases between. Germline V lookup: CDR1 SGHAT, CDR2 FQNNGV. This CDR3 is built from 14 residues. The covered CDR3 bases are TGTGCCAGCAGCTTAGTTGGGGGCAACTACGAG. Translation: CASSLVGGNYE. From start to end, the CDR3 is CASSLVGGNYEQYF.

On this clone itself: The read finishes 3 residues shy of the CDR3 end, and the germline J gene is used to complete it. The chain combines TRBV5-4 with TRBJ2-7; TRBD1 matches at 8 bases. Trimming cost V 3 bases and J 1 base; bases outside gene matches: 6. CDR1 and CDR2 (germline): SGHNT, YYREEE (reference sequence). This CDR3 region has 15 residues. CDR3 in amino acids: CASSSSGTGSYEQYF. The sequenced part of the CDR3 DNA is TGTGCCAGCAGCTCCTCCGGGACAGGTTCCTACGAG.

In the case of this clone: With the read ending 3 residues before the CDR3 end, the germline J gene is used to fill in that end. This chain links TRBV20-1 with TRBJ2-3; 10 bases fit TRBD2. V shed 5 bases and J 4 bases; nucleotides not matched to a gene: 6. Germline CDR1 reads DFQATT; CDR2 reads SNEGSKA (reference sequence). The CDR3 totals 14 residues. CDR3 residues: CSALAGGLPDTQYF. CDR3 bases read: TGCAGTGCTTTAGCGGGGGGCCTCCCAGATACG.

Details on this clone: The read comes to an end 3 residues before the CDR3 does, leaving the germline J gene to fill in the end. V and J are TRBV11-3 and TRBJ2-2, with 7 bases matching TRBD1. The CDR3 has 15 residues. With 1 base clipped from V and 7 bases from J, the junction kept 6 bases outside the gene matches. Germline lookup yields CDR1 SGHNT and CDR2 YENEEA. CDR3 in amino acids: CASSLGTGPSGELFF. The CDR3 bases that were read are TGTGCCAGCAGCTTAGGGACAGGACCGAGCGGGGAG.

Details on this clone: With the read ending 3 residues before the CDR3 end, the germline J gene is used to fill in that end. This rearrangement joins TRBV5-4 to TRBJ2-7, with 7 bases lining up with TRBD1. Germline CDR1 is SGHNT and CDR2 is YYREEE (reference sequence). The CDR3 extends over 13 amino acids. V shed 3 bases, J shed 5 bases, and the junction held 5 bases outside the gene matches. The sequenced part of the CDR3 DNA is TGTGCCAGCAGCTCGACAGGGTACAACGAG. Translation: CASSSTGYNE. From start to end, the CDR3 is CASSSTGYNEQYF.

In the case of this clone: The CDR3 end falls 3 residues outside the read, so it is completed with the germline J gene. The chain joins TRBV7-3 to TRBJ2-1, with 11 bases that match TRBD2. The CDR3 contains 15 residues. With 4 bases clipped from V and 7 bases from J, the junction kept 6 bases outside the gene matches. The germline V gene encodes CDR1 SGHTA and CDR2 FQGTGA. CDR3 DNA, as far as it was read: TGTGCCAGCAGCTATAGCGGGGGGGCCAGAAATGAG. Translating it yields CASSYSGGARNE. In full, the CDR3 is CASSYSGGARNEQFF.

Note on this clone: The DNA ends 3 residues before the CDR3 does, and the rest of the CDR3 is filled in from the germline J gene. This sequence joins TRBV20-1 and TRBJ2-7, with D tentatively TRBD2 (5 bases). Deletions cut 6 bases from V and 5 bases from J, with 32 bases between. This CDR3 region has 18 residues. Germline V lookup: CDR1 DFQATT, CDR2 SNEGSKA (reference sequence). The CDR3 bases that were read are TGCAGTGCCGGAAAGCGTCTCGGGGATCTTTTTTCGCGCGACGAG. This translates into CSAGKRLGDLFSRDE. The complete CDR3 reads CSAGKRLGDLFSRDEQYF.

Points on this clone: From the germline J gene comes the end of the CDR3, since the read stops 3 residues before it. This chain links TRBV18 with TRBJ1-2; D is possibly TRBD1 (6 bases). V dropped 1 base and J dropped 2 bases, with 8 bases sitting between them. The CDR3 covers 14 residues. Germline CDR1 is KGHSH and CDR2 is LQKENI. CDR3 bases read: TGTGCCAGCTCACCACTTGACAGGAACTATGGC. The encoded protein is CASSPLDRNYG. The whole CDR3 region reads CASSPLDRNYGYTF.

Points on this clone: The read stops 3 residues short of the end of the CDR3; the missing end is completed from the germline J gene. The chain employs TRBV19 and TRBJ1-2; 7 bases fit TRBD1. Trimming took 5 bases from V and 6 from J; bases not matched to a gene: 6. The CDR3 is 13 residues long. The V gene's germline CDR1 is LNHDA and CDR2 SQIVND (reference sequence). The CDR3 bases that were read are TGTGCCAGTAGTTGGGTACAGGGGAATGGC. It is translated as CASSWVQGNG. The entire CDR3 protein is CASSWVQGNGYTF.

Note on this clone: Read coverage stops 3 residues before the CDR3 terminus; the germline J gene supplies the remainder. This chain joins TRBV20-1 and TRBJ2-3; D call uncertain. CDR3 size: 10 residues. Germline-derived CDR1 and CDR2 are DFQATT and SNEGSKA (reference sequence). V gave up 3 bases and J gave up 8 bases, with 6 bases separating them. Partial CDR3 DNA: TGCAGTGCTAGTTACGGTACG. Translation: CSASYGT. Given in full, the CDR3 is CSASYGTQYF.

For this clone: The read ends 3 residues before the CDR3 terminus; that terminus is restored from the germline J gene. The chain couples TRBV6-2 or TRBV6-3 to TRBJ2-7; TRBD2 agrees at 12 bases. Germline assignment: CDR1 MNHEY and CDR2 SVGEGT. J was trimmed by 3 bases and V by 7 bases; bases with no gene match: 4. This CDR3 contains 14 residues. The CDR3 here is CASTWGLAGYEQYF. Partial CDR3 DNA: TGTGCCAGCACCTGGGGACTAGCGGGCTACGAG.

Comment on this clone: The read ends 3 residues before the CDR3 terminus; that terminus is restored from the germline J gene. The chain carries TRBV7-3 and TRBJ2-2; no clear D gene. Trimming shortened V by 5 bases and J by 5 bases, and 9 bases separated the two germline ends. The CDR3 runs to 13 residues. CDR1 is SGHTA, CDR2 FQGTGA, per germline. Partial CDR3 DNA: TGTGCCAGCAGCATACTGACTACCGGGGAG. Protein product: CASSILTTGE. The whole CDR3 is CASSILTTGELFF.

The CDR3 is CASSPGASSYGYTF. CDR3 DNA, as far as it was read: TGTGCCAGCAGCCCAGGGGCCAGCTCCTATGGC. The chain has TRBV7-2 and TRBJ1-2; D is possibly TRBD1 (6 bases). The CDR3 end is not reached by the read, which stops 3 residues before it; the germline J gene fills it in. This CDR3 comprises 14 residues. Trimming took off 5 bases at V and 4 bases at J, with 14 bases between the two ends. Per germline, CDR1 SGHTA and CDR2 FQGNSA.

Concerning this clone: Read data end 3 residues before the CDR3 end; the end is taken from the germline J gene. The chain couples TRBV6-4 to TRBJ2-3, with D possibly matching TRBD2 (6 bases). The CDR3 has 15 residues. CDR1 is MRHNA, CDR2 SNTAGT, per germline. V dropped 6 bases and J dropped 3 bases, with 16 bases sitting between them. The sequenced CDR3 bases are TGTGCCAGCAGCGCGTCGGGAGCGGTGACAGATACG. It yields the protein CASSASGAVTDT. The full CDR3 reads CASSASGAVTDTQYF.

About this clone itself: The read gets to within 3 residues of the CDR3 end, and the germline J gene fills in the rest. The chain recombines TRBV20-1 with TRBJ2-1; D may be TRBD1 (7 bases). The CDR3 runs to 16 residues. Germline V lookup: CDR1 DFQATT, CDR2 SNEGSKA (reference sequence). The V end was cut by 6 bases, the J end by 3 bases, with 21 bases between. The sequenced CDR3 bases are TGCAGTGCCCCCAGCGGAGGGGGCGCCTACTACAATGAG. Amino acid sequence: CSAPSGGGAYYNE. The whole CDR3 protein reads CSAPSGGGAYYNEQFF.

Details on this clone: The read ends 3 residues before the CDR3 terminus; that terminus is restored from the germline J gene. This rearrangement joins TRBV20-1 to TRBJ1-3, with 8 bases lining up with TRBD1. The CDR3 is 13 residues long. The V gene end was trimmed by 4 bases and the J gene end by 6 bases; junction bases not matched to a gene: 5. Germline V CDR1 and CDR2: DFQATT, SNEGSKA (reference sequence). The sequenced part of the CDR3 DNA is TGCAGTGCTAAAGGGACAGGACAAAACACC. Translated: CSAKGTGQNT. The whole CDR3 is CSAKGTGQNTIYF.

With respect to this clone: With the read ending 3 residues before the CDR3 end, the germline J gene is used to fill in that end. The V call is TRBV20-1, the J call TRBJ2-4, with 9 bases identical to TRBD2. Losses at the gene ends were 7 bases for V and 7 bases for J; bases not matched to a gene: 14. Germline values: CDR1 DFQATT, CDR2 SNEGSKA (reference sequence). This CDR3 contains 15 residues. The CDR3 bases that were read are TGCAGTGTCCGTCGTCGTACTAGCGGGCTTAACATT. This encodes CSVRRRTSGLNI. The whole CDR3 region reads CSVRRRTSGLNIQYF.

As concerns this clone: Read sequence stops 3 residues before the CDR3 end, and the germline J gene provides the missing end. J is TRBJ2-2 and V is TRBV2; D unresolved. The CDR3 runs to 13 residues. Trimming removed 0 bases at V and 6 bases at J, with 5 bases between. The V gene's germline CDR1 is SNHLY and CDR2 FYNNEI. The sequenced part of the CDR3 DNA is TGTGCCAGCAGTGAAGCTAGAGCCGGGGAG. Translated: CASSEARAGE. The whole CDR3 protein reads CASSEARAGELFF. The full variable domain, with the rest looked up from reference TRBV2 and TRBJ2-2, is EPEVTQTPSHQVTQMGQEVILRCVPISNHLYFYWYRQILGQKVEFLVSFYNNEISEKSEIFDDQFSVERPDGSNFTLKIRSTKLEDSAMYFCASSEARAGELFFGEGSRLTVL.

On this clone: The read finishes 3 residues shy of the CDR3 end, and the germline J gene is used to complete it. The chain couples TRBV9 to TRBJ2-7; 7 bases are shared with TRBD1. The germline gives CDR1 SGDLS, CDR2 YYNGEE. The V gene end was trimmed by 4 bases and the J gene end by 3 bases; junction bases not matched to a gene: 4. This CDR3 has 13 amino acids. The CDR3 protein is CASSLRDSYEQYF. Partial CDR3 DNA: TGTGCCAGCAGCTTACGGGACAGCTACGAG.

Of note for this clone: Other nucleotide sequences from this sample produce the same CDR3. The CDR3 bases that were read are TGTGCCAGCTCACCCCCACGGACTAGCATCAATGAG. This encodes CASSPPRTSINE. The whole CDR3 sequence reads CASSPPRTSINEQFF. The J gene is TRBJ2-1, the V gene TRBV18; 8 positions agree with TRBD2. The CDR3 extends 3 residues past the end of the read, so its final part is completed from the germline J gene. The CDR3 length is 15 residues. CDR1 is KGHSH and CDR2 is LQKENI in the germline V gene. V lost 3 bases, J lost 6 bases, and 7 bases stayed unmatched.